The clone carrying this TCR beta chain was observed a few times. What it recognizes is unknown. The method was immunoSEQ multiplex PCR; TCRdb's version includes in-frame clones alone and lacks a portion of them. The data hold a few thousand clones, with approximately 50% observed a single time. This sample is drawn from a study of Tregs in tolerant kidney transplant recipients. General study findings and limits: No direct test of biological reproducibility was done here.

Germline V gene sequence: CDR1 LGHNA, CDR2 YNFKEQ. Trimming stripped 0 bases from V and 0 bases from J, with 8 bases between. The CDR3 length is 15 residues. The source of this sequence is a human donor in good health. Specimen: CD8+ T cells from blood cultured with allogeneic cells. V usage is TRBV4-2 and J usage is TRBJ1-2; no clear D gene. Here the CDR3 reads CASSQDPGPNYGYTF. The CDR3 DNA follows: TGTGCCAGCAGCCAAGATCCTGGACCTAACTATGGCTACACCTTC.